A selection of T cell receptor beta chains follows, all from one sample in a study of cytomegalovirus exposure and HLA in healthy donors. Repertoires were generated with immunoSEQ multiplex PCR, while TCRdb's copy carries only in-frame clones and drops some. The top ten clones hold about 2.4% of a sample with roughly 150,000 clones, 85% of them seen once. Sequencing was carried out using PBMCs. The receptor source for this set is a woman under 30 in good health and CMV-seronegative. Each CDR3 is given with its conserved first and last residue. The order of the fields is V gene, D gene, J gene, clone size, CDR3 DNA, CDR3 protein. The D gene is left open where the match is weak. Clone size is not always given. Where it is, it says once, few, many or a class for expanded clones.

TRBV18	TRBD1	TRBJ1-5	NA	TGTGCCAGCTCGCCGGGACAGGGGATGCCAAATCAGCCCCAGCATTTT	CASSPGQGMPNQPQHF
TRBV7-3	NA	TRBJ2-5	NA	TGTGCCAGCAGCTTATCTAGGGGCCAAGAGACCCAGTACTTC	CASSLSRGQETQYF
TRBV7-2	NA	TRBJ2-7	NA	TGTGCCAGCAGCTTAGCGGGGTCCAGGGGTCGGGCCGAGCAGTACTTC	CASSLAGSRGRAEQYF
TRBV29-1	NA	TRBJ2-7	NA	TGCAGCGTTGAAAGACCAGGAGGCTCCTACGAGCAGTACTTC	CSVERPGGSYEQYF
TRBV9	NA	TRBJ1-5	NA	TGTGCCAGCAGCGTAGTACAGGCCCATAGCAATCAGCCCCAGCATTTT	CASSVVQAHSNQPQHF
TRBV5-8	NA	TRBJ2-7	few	TGTGCCAGCAGCTTGGGGGGGGAGTCCTACGAGCAGTACTTC	CASSLGGESYEQYF
TRBV18	NA	TRBJ1-5	NA	TGTGCCAGCTCACCTTCGGGGAGGGATCAGCCCCAGCATTTT	CASSPSGRDQPQHF
TRBV6-5	NA	TRBJ1-1	NA	TGTGCCAGCAGTTACTCGGGGGGTTCTGAAGCTTTCTTT	CASSYSGGSEAFF
TRBV19	NA	TRBJ1-1	NA	TGTGCCAGTAGTATTACAGGGATGAACACTGAAGCTTTCTTT	CASSITGMNTEAFF
TRBV18	TRBD1	TRBJ1-1	NA	TGTGCCAGCTCAATCGAGACAGGGGGTAGAACTGAAGCTTTCTTT	CASSIETGGRTEAFF
TRBV30	NA	TRBJ1-4	NA	TGTGCCTGGAGTGTACCTGGGCAGGGAGGGGTAAAACTGTTTTTT	CAWSVPGQGGVKLFF
TRBV7-9	TRBD1	TRBJ1-4	NA	TGTGCCAGCAGCTGCCGGGACAGGGTTTCGGCGGAGGAAAAACTGTTTTTT	CASSCRDRVSAEEKLFF
TRBV6-5	TRBD2	TRBJ2-1	NA	TGTGCCAGCAGTCGCGGGGGGTCGGGCTACAATGAGCAGTTCTTC	CASSRGGSGYNEQFF
TRBV25-1	NA	TRBJ1-4	NA	TGTGCCAGCAGTGACCCCAGGGTGTTTAATGAAAAACTGTTTTTT	CASSDPRVFNEKLFF
TRBV7-9	NA	TRBJ1-4	NA	TGTGCCAGCGTGGGGGGGGAGTTCGCAACTAATGAAAAACTGTTTTTT	CASVGGEFATNEKLFF
TRBV28	NA	TRBJ2-5	NA	TGTGCCAGCAGCCCGATGGGCGAGGGAGGCCTTCAAGAGACCCAGTACTTC	CASSPMGEGGLQETQYF
TRBV28	NA	TRBJ1-1	NA	TGTGCCAGCAGTTTATTTGGCACGAACACTGAAGCTTTCTTT	CASSLFGTNTEAFF
TRBV28	NA	TRBJ1-2	NA	TGTGCCAGCACTCCTATAGGGGCGCAGGGGAATGGGGATGGCTACACCTTC	CASTPIGAQGNGDGYTF
TRBV7-9	NA	TRBJ1-2	once	TGTGCCAGCAGCTTATCTTCTAGTAACTATGGCTACACCTTC	CASSLSSSNYGYTF
TRBV5-1	NA	TRBJ2-5	NA	TGCGCCAGCAGCTTTGGGGGGGAGACCCAGTACTTC	CASSFGGETQYF
TRBV5-1	TRBD1	TRBJ2-7	NA	TGCGCCAGCAGCCGTTCGGGACAGGGGAAGCTCCGCTACGAGCAGTACTTC	CASSRSGQGKLRYEQYF
TRBV28	TRBD1	TRBJ2-3	NA	TGTGCCAGCAGTTCGTTTTCACAGGGGGGCACAGATACGCAGTATTTT	CASSSFSQGGTDTQYF
TRBV25-1	TRBD1	TRBJ1-5	few	TGTGCCAGCAGAGGGACAGGGGATACGCCCCAGCATTTT	CASRGTGDTPQHF
TRBV6-4	NA	TRBJ2-7	NA	TGTGCCAGCAGTGAGGGGCCTCAAGGGGAGCAGTACTTC	CASSEGPQGEQYF
TRBV5-1	TRBD2	TRBJ2-1	few	TGCGCCAGCAGCTTGGGGCTAGCGGGGGACTGGTTCTTC	CASSLGLAGDWFF
TRBV6-5	NA	TRBJ2-3	NA	TGTGCCAGCATGTTAAGGGGTACAGATACGCAGTATTTT	CASMLRGTDTQYF
TRBV4-3	TRBD1	TRBJ2-3	NA	TGCGCCAGCAGCCACTTGACAGGGGTTAGCACAGATACGCAGTATTTT	CASSHLTGVSTDTQYF
TRBV2	TRBD1	TRBJ1-2	NA	TGTGCCAGCAGTCGACGGACAGGGGGCTCGGGGTATGGCTACACCTTC	CASSRRTGGSGYGYTF
TRBV9	TRBD2	TRBJ2-1	NA	TGTGCCAGCAGCGTCGAAGTTAGCGGGAGAGTCAATGAGCAGTTCTTC	CASSVEVSGRVNEQFF
TRBV18	TRBD1	TRBJ1-4	once	TGTGCCAGCTCACCACGGACAGGGACAACTAATGAAAAACTGTTTTTT	CASSPRTGTTNEKLFF
TRBV2	TRBD1	TRBJ2-3	NA	TGTGCCAGCAGTACGCAGGGGGCGGGGCCTAGCACAGATACGCAGTATTTT	CASSTQGAGPSTDTQYF
TRBV27	NA	TRBJ1-1	NA	TGTGCCAGCAGTTTTGAGGGCCTAAACACTGAAGCTTTCTTT	CASSFEGLNTEAFF
TRBV4-3	NA	TRBJ2-1	few	TGCGCCAGCAGCCCCCCTGGGCTAACCGATGAGCAGTTCTTC	CASSPPGLTDEQFF
TRBV19	NA	TRBJ2-1	NA	TGTGCCAGTAGTGTGAGACAGGTTGCCTACAATGAGCAGTTCTTC	CASSVRQVAYNEQFF
TRBV27	TRBD1	TRBJ2-2	once	TGTGCCAGCAGTTGGGGACAGGGGACCACCGGGGAGCTGTTTTTT	CASSWGQGTTGELFF
TRBV28	NA	TRBJ2-1	NA	TGTGCCAGCAACGATCAGGGCTACTACAATGAGCAGTTCTTC	CASNDQGYYNEQFF
TRBV25-1	NA	TRBJ1-2	once	TGTGCCAGCGTCGAAGGGGATTGGGCTAACTATGGCTACACCTTC	CASVEGDWANYGYTF
TRBV7-2	NA	TRBJ2-5	NA	TGTGCCAGCAGCTTCTCTTCTCAAGAGACCCAGTACTTC	CASSFSSQETQYF
TRBV28	NA	TRBJ2-7	NA	TGTGCCAGCAGTCGACTGATCTACGAGCAGTACTTC	CASSRLIYEQYF
TRBV7-2	NA	TRBJ2-7	NA	TGTGCCAGCAGCCCCCAGGGGGGTGGAGGCTACGAGCAGTACTTC	CASSPQGGGGYEQYF
TRBV28	TRBD2	TRBJ2-2	NA	TGTGCCAGCAGTACCAGCGGGGCGAACACCGGGGAGCTGTTTTTT	CASSTSGANTGELFF
TRBV4-1	NA	TRBJ2-7	NA	TGCGCCAGCAGCCAAGTTTGGGCGGGGGCTTTTCCCTACGAGCAGTACTTC	CASSQVWAGAFPYEQYF
TRBV30	TRBD1	TRBJ1-4	many	TGTGCCTGGAGTGCCTCCTGGGCAGGGGGGGAAAAACTGTTTTTT	CAWSASWAGGEKLFF
TRBV4-1	NA	TRBJ2-7	once	TGCGCCAGCAGCCAAGCTCTTCCTGTGCGGTACCCCTACGAGCAGTACTTC	CASSQALPVRYPYEQYF
TRBV7-2	NA	TRBJ1-2	NA	TGTGCCAGCAGCTTGGGTTTAATGGGGGCTGGCTATGGCTACACCTTC	CASSLGLMGAGYGYTF
TRBV15	NA	TRBJ2-7	NA	TGTGCCACCAGCAGAGTGTGGGTAGGCGGTACTGGCTACGAGCAGTACTTC	CATSRVWVGGTGYEQYF
TRBV5-4	TRBD1	TRBJ2-6	NA	TGTGCCAGCAGCTCCGGACAGGGGGCCTCTGGGGCCAACGTCCTGACTTTC	CASSSGQGASGANVLTF
TRBV2	NA	TRBJ2-5	NA	TGTGCCAGCAGTGAAGCAGAGGGGGGGAAGACCCAGTACTTC	CASSEAEGGKTQYF